This T cell receptor beta chain was found in a study of breast tumors, draining lymph nodes, adjacent tissues (dated by TCRdb to the mid-2010s). Looking at the study overall: In breast cancer patients, the study compared the TCR beta repertoires of tumor, adjacent nontumor tissue and axillary lymph nodes. The study aimed to assess the relationships and possible T-cell exchange between tumor, surrounding tissue and draining lymph node repertoires in human breast cancer.

The CDR3, from cysteine to phenylalanine, totals 15 residues. Of all the DNA, just the CDR3 is kept, 45 bases in frame from base 1. As encoded in the germline V gene (reference sequence), CDR1 is DFQATT while CDR2 is SNEGSKA. On this clonotype itself: Its antigen is still unknown. Its ends do not fully match the called genes, so a read error is possible.

Results and caveats for the whole study, not just this receptor: The study presented the conclusion that tumor T cells originate in lymph nodes as consistent with a hypothesis, not as something directly demonstrated. The data were judged consistent with most tumor T cells deriving from the lymph node and then expanding within tumor tissue. Tumor and nontumor tissue repertoires were significantly more similar in luminal-like than in basal-like breast cancer. Tumors showed preferential V and J gene usage, and their T-cell repertoire diversity fell below that of lymph nodes yet above that of nontumor tissue.

Sequencing instrument: Illumina HiSeq 2000. TCR beta chain libraries were generated by multiplex PCR amplification. High-throughput sequencing was used to analyze the amplified TCR beta chain products. Clones were called with MiXCR by TCRdb after fastp trimmed the public reads at Q25, and only in-frame beta chains were retained. A single entry per CDR3 protein holds the most common genes and DNA from its merged rows. Counted in this sample were about 21,000 distinct CDR3 sequences; 40% to 45% of them appeared once. Of the sample, around a quarter is held by the ten largest clones. This clonotype was obtained from a female donor with breast cancer. Some clones in this sample may be carry-over from other donors' samples. The chain was built from TRBV20-1 and TRBJ1-5; there is no confident call for the D gene. The sequenced sample was breast tumor tissue. The CDR3 region: CSARVAEDSTQPQHF. The nucleotide sequence is TGCAGTGCTAGAGTGGCAGAAGATAGCACTCAGCCCCAGCATTTT.